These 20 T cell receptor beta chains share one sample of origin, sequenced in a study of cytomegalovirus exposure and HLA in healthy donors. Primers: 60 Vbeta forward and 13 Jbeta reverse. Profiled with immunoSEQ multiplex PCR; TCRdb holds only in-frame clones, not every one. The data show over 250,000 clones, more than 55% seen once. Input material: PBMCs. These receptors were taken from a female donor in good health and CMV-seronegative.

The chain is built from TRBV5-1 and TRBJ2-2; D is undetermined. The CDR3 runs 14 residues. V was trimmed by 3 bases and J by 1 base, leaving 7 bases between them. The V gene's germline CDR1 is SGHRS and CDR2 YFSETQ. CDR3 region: CASSSPQNTGELFF. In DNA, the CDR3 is TGCGCCAGCAGCTCCCCCCAGAACACCGGGGAGCTGTTTTTT.

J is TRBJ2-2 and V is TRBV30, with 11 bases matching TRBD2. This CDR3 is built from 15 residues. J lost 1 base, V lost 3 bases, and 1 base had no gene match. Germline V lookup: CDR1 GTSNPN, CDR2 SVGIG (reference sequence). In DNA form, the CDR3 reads TGTGCCTGGAGGGGGACTAGCGGGAACACCGGGGAGCTGTTTTTT. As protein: CAWRGTSGNTGELFF.

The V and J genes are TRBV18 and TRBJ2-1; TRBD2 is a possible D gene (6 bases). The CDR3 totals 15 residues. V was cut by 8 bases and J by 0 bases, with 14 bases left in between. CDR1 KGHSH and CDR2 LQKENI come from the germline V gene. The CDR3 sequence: CASPRNGSSYNEQFF. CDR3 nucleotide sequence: TGTGCCAGCCCCCGGAACGGGAGCTCCTACAATGAGCAGTTCTTC. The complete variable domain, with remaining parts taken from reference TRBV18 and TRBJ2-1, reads NAGVMQNPRHLVRRRGQEARLRCSPMKGHSHVYWYRQLPEEGLKFMVYLQKENIIDESGMPKERFSAEFPKEGPSILRIQQVVRGDSAAYFCASPRNGSSYNEQFFGPGTRLTVL.

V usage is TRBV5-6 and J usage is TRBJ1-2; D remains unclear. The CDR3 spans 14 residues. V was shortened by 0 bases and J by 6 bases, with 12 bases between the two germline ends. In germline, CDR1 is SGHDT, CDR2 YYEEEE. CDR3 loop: CASSLEEWSDGYTF. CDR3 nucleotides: TGTGCCAGCAGCTTGGAGGAGTGGTCGGATGGCTACACCTTC.

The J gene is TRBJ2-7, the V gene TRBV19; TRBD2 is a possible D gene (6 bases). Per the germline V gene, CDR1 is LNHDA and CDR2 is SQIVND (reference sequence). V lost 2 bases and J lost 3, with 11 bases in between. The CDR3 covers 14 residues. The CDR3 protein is CASSIFGSGYEQYF. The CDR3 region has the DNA TGTGCCAGTAGTATATTCGGGAGTGGCTACGAGCAGTACTTC.

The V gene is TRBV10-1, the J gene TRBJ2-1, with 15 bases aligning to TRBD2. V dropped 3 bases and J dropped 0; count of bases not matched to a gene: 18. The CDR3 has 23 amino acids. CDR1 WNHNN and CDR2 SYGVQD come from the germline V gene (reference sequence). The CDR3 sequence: CASSELDRGRLGLAGGSYNEQFF. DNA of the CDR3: TGCGCCAGCAGTGAATTGGACAGGGGGCGTTTGGGACTAGCGGGAGGCTCCTACAATGAGCAGTTCTTC.

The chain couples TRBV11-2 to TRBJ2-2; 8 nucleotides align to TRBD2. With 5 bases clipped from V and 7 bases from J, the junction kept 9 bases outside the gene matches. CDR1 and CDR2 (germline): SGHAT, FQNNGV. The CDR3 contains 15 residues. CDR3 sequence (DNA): TGTGCCAGCAGCCCCTCGGGGGGGGCGGGCGGGGAGCTGTTTTTT. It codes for CASSPSGGAGGELFF.

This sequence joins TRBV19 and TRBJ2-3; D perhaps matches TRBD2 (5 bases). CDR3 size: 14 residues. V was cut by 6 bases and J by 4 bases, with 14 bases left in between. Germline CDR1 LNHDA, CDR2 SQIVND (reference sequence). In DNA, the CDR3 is TGTGCCAGTAGCTACGGGGTCGGGGCAGATACGCAGTATTTT. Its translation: CASSYGVGADTQYF.

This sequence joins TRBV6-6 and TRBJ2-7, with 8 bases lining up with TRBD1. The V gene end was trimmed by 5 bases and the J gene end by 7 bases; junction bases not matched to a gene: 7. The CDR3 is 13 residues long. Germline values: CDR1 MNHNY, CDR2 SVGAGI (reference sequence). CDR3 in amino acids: CASSGAGGSEQYF. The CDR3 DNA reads TGTGCCAGCAGTGGCGCAGGGGGCTCAGAGCAGTACTTC.

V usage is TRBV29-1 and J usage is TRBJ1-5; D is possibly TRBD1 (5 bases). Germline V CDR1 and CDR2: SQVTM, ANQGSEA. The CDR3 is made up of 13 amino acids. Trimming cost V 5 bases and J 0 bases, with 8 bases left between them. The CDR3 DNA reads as TGCAGCGTTCAGCAGGGTAGCAATCAGCCCCAGCATTTT. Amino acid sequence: CSVQQGSNQPQHF.

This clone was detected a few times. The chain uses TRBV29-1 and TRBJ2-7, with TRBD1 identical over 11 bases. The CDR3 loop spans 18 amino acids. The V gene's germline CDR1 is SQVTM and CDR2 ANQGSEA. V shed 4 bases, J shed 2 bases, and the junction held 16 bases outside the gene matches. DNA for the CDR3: TGCAGCGTTGTAACAGTAAAAGCCGGGACAGGGGGGACCTACGAGCAGTACTTC. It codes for CSVVTVKAGTGGTYEQYF.

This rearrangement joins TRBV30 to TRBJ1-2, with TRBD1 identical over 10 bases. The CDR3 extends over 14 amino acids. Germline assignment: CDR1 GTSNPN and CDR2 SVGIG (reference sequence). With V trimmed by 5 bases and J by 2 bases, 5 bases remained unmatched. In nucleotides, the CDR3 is TGTGCCTGGGGGAGACAGGGGGCGAACTATGGCTACACCTTC. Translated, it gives CAWGRQGANYGYTF.

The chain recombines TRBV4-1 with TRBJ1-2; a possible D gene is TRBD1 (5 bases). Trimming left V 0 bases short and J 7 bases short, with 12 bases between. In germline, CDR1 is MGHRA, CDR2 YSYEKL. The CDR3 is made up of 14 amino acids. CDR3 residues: CASSQDTGGIGYTF. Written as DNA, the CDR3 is TGCGCCAGCAGCCAAGATACGGGGGGAATTGGCTACACCTTC.

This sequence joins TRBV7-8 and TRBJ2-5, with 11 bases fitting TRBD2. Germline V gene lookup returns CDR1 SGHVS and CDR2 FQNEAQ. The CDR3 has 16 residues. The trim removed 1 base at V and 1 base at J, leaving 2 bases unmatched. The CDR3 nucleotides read TGTGCCAGCAGCTTAGGTAGCGGGGGGGGCCAAGAGACCCAGTACTTC. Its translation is CASSLGSGGGQETQYF. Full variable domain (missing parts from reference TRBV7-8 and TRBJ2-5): GAGVSQSPRYKVAKRGQDVALRCDPISGHVSLFWYQQALGQGPEFLTYFQNEAQLDKSGLPSDRFFAERPEGSVSTLKIQRTQQEDSAVYLCASSLGSGGGQETQYFGPGTRLLVL.

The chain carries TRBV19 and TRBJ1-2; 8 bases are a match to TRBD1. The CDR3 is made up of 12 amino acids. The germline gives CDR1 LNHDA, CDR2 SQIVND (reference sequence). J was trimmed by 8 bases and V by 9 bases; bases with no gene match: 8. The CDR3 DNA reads TGTGCCAGGCAGGGGGCCCTAGAAGGCTACACCTTC. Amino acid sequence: CARQGALEGYTF.

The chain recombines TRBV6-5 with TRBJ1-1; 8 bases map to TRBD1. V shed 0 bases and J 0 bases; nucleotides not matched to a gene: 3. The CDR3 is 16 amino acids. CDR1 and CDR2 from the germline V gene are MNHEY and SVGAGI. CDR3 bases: TGTGCCAGCAGTTACTCCCGGACAGGGTTGAACACTGAAGCTTTCTTT. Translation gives CASSYSRTGLNTEAFF.

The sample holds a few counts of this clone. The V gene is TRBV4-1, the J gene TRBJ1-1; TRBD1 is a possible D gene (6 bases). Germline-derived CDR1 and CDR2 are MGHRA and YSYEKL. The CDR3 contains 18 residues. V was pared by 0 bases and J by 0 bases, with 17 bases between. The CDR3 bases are TGCGCCAGCAGCCAAGAGGTGGGGGCCCAGAGTCTGAACACTGAAGCTTTCTTT. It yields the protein CASSQEVGAQSLNTEAFF.

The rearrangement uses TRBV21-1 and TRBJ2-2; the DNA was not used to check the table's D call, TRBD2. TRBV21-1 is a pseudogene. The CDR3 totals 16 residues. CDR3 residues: CASSKERLAGTGELFF. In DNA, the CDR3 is TGTGCCAGCAGCAAAGAAAGACTAGCGGGGACCGGGGAGCTGTTTTTT.

CDR3 nucleotide sequence: TGTGCCAGCAGCCCAATTAGCAATCAGCCCCAGCATTTT. Its translation is CASSPISNQPQHF. This rearrangement joins TRBV7-9 to TRBJ1-5; D not certain. Germline V gives CDR1 SEHNR, CDR2 FQNEAQ (reference sequence). V was pared by 5 bases and J by 0 bases, with 5 bases between. This CDR3 is built from 13 residues.

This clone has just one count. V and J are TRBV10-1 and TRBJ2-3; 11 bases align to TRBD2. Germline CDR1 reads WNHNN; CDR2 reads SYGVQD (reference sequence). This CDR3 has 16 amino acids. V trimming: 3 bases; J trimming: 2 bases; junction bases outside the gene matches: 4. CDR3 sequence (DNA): TGCGCCAGCAGTGATCGACTAGCGGGACACACAGATACGCAGTATTTT. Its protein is CASSDRLAGHTDTQYF.